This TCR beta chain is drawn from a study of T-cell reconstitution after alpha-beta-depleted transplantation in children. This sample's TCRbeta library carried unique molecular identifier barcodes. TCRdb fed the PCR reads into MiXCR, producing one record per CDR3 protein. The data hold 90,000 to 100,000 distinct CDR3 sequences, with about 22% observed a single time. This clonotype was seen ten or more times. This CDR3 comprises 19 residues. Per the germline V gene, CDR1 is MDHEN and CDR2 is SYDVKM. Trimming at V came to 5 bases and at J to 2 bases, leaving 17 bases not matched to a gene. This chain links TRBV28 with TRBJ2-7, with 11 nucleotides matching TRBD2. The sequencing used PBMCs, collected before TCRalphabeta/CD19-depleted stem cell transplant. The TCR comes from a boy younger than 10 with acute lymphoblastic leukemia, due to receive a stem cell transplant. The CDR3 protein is CASSTIAGGNYGRAYEQYF. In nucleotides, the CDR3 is TGTGCCAGCAGTACTATAGCGGGAGGGAATTATGGGAGGGCCTACGAGCAGTACTTC.